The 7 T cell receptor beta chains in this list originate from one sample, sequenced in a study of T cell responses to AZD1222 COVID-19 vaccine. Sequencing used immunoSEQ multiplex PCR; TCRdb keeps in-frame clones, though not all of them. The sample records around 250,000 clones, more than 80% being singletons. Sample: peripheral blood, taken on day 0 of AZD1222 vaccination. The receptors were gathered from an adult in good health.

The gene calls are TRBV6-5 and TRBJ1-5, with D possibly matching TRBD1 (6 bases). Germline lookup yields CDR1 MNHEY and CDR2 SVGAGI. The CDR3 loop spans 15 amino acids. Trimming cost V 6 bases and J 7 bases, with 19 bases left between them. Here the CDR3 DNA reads TGTGCCAGCAGATACCGGGACAACCTTGGGCAGCCCCAGCATTTT. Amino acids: CASRYRDNLGQPQHF.

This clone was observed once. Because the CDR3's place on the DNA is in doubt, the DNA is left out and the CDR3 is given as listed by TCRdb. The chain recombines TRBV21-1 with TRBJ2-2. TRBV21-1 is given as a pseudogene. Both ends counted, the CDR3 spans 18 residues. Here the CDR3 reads CASSKGEGHFGNTGELFF.

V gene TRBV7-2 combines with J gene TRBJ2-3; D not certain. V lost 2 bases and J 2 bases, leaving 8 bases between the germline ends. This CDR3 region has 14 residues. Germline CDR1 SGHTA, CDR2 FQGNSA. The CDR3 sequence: CASSLNRNTDTQYF. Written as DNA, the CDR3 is TGTGCCAGCAGCTTAAACAGAAACACAGATACGCAGTATTTT.

The CDR3 is CASSVFTGNTIYF. DNA for the CDR3: TGCGCCAGCAGCGTATTCACGGGAAACACCATATATTTT. The chain carries TRBV5-1 and TRBJ1-3; D not resolved. The V end lost 4 bases, the J end lost 4 bases, and 9 bases lay between the germline ends. Per germline, CDR1 SGHRS and CDR2 YFSETQ. CDR3 length equals 13 residues.

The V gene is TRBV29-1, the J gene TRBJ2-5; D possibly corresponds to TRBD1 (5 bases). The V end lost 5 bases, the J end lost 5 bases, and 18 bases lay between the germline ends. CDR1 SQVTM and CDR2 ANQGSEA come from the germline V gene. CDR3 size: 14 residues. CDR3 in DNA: TGCAGCGTTATAACGACAGACCGACGGGAGACCCAGTACTTC. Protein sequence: CSVITTDRRETQYF.

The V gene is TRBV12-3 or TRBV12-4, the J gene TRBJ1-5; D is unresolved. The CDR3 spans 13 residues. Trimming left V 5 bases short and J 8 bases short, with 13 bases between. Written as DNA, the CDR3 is TGTGCCAGCAGTGGGCTTCTCGTGGAGCCCCAGCATTTT. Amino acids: CASSGLLVEPQHF.

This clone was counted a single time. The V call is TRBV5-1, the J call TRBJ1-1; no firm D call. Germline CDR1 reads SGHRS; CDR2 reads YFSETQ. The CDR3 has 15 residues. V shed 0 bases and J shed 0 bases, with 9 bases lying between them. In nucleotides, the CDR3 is TGCGCCAGCAGCTTGGCCGGCAGCATGAACACTGAAGCTTTCTTT. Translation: CASSLAGSMNTEAFF. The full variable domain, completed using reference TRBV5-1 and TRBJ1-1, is KAGVTQTPRYLIKTRGQQVTLSCSPISGHRSVSWYQQTPGQGLQFLFEYFSETQRNKGNFPGRFSGRQFSNSRSEMNVSTLELGDSALYLCASSLAGSMNTEAFFGQGTRLTVV.